Shown below are 29 T cell receptor beta chains from a single sample sequenced in a study of molecular identifiers for immune sequencing clone quantification. TCRdb re-derived calls from the PCR reads in MiXCR, one entry per CDR3 protein. The data hold about 640,000 distinct CDR3 sequences, with approximately 20% observed a single time. What was sequenced was naive CD8+ T cells from blood, with Jurkat cell RNA spiked in. Subset denoted: FACS-sorted CD8+CD4-CCR7+CD45RA+ naive T cells. Source of these receptors: a human donor in good health. Some libraries in this study had Jurkat cell RNA spiked in.

This clonotype was seen many times. V is TRBV7-2 and J is TRBJ2-5; D not certain. Germline CDR1 SGHTA, CDR2 FQGNSA. V was clipped by 6 bases and J by 5 bases, with 13 bases between them. There are 13 residues in the CDR3. The CDR3 DNA reads TGTGCCAGCAGTTTCCCCATGTTGGAGACCCAGTACTTC. Encoded protein: CASSFPMLETQYF.

This clonotype was observed at least ten times. The chain carries TRBV7-2 and TRBJ1-2, with 7 bases fitting TRBD1. Germline V gives CDR1 SGHTA, CDR2 FQGNSA. This CDR3 has 14 amino acids. V lost 2 bases to trimming and J lost 3 bases; unmatched junction nucleotides: 3. The CDR3 region has the DNA TGTGCCAGCAGCTTAATTCAGGGGGACTATGGCTACACCTTC. It specifies CASSLIQGDYGYTF. The full variable domain, with the rest looked up from reference TRBV7-2 and TRBJ1-2, is GAGVSQSPSNKVTEKGKDVELRCDPISGHTALYWYRQSLGQGLEFLIYFQGNSAPDKSGLPSDRFSAERTGGSVSTLTIQRTQQEDSAVYLCASSLIQGDYGYTFGSGTRLTVV.

The chain employs TRBV3-1 and TRBJ2-2; TRBD2 agrees at 8 bases. This CDR3 is 21 amino acids long. Trimming cost V 1 base and J 0 bases; bases outside gene matches: 16. Germline V lookup: CDR1 LGHDT, CDR2 YNNKEL (reference sequence). The CDR3 nucleotides are TGTGCCAGCAGCCAAGGGAGTCCCGGGACTAGGGCGGTCCCGAACACCGGGGAGCTGTTTTTT. Encoded protein: CASSQGSPGTRAVPNTGELFF.

This clonotype was observed at least ten times. V and J are TRBV5-6 and TRBJ1-5, with D possibly TRBD1 on 6 matching bases. In germline, CDR1 is SGHDT, CDR2 YYEEEE. The CDR3 is made up of 17 amino acids. V lost 2 bases and J lost 2, with 17 bases in between. CDR3 DNA: TGTGCCAGCAGCTTCACGAGGTTCGGGGGCGGCAATCAGCCCCAGCATTTT. Its protein product is CASSFTRFGGGNQPQHF.

About this clonotype: A single base separates this from a much larger clone, so it may be a read error. The CDR3 protein is CASALMHENIGELFF. In nucleotides, the CDR3 is TGTGCCAGTGCTCTCATGCACGAGAACATCGGGGAGCTGTTTTTT. This rearrangement joins TRBV19 to TRBJ2-2, with D uncertain. The CDR3 contains 15 residues. Germline V gives CDR1 LNHDA, CDR2 SQIVND (reference sequence).

This clonotype was observed a handful of times. The V call is TRBV28, the J call TRBJ2-1; possibly TRBD2 for D (6 bases). Trimming removed 6 bases at V and 8 bases at J, with 20 bases between. This CDR3 spans 15 amino acids. The V gene's germline CDR1 is MDHEN and CDR2 SYDVKM. The CDR3 bases are TGTGCCAGCAGGGGCCTTGGGGGTGGAGGGGATGAGCAGTTCTTC. It encodes CASRGLGGGGDEQFF.

This clonotype was seen a few times. V usage is TRBV13 and J usage is TRBJ2-3; 8 bases fit TRBD1. This CDR3 spans 15 amino acids. Germline V CDR1 and CDR2: PRHDT, FYEKMQ (reference sequence). V gave up 5 bases and J gave up 6 bases; unmatched junction bases: 10. CDR3 region: CASSQGQGWVDTQYF. DNA of the CDR3: TGTGCCAGCAGCCAAGGACAGGGCTGGGTGGATACGCAGTATTTT.

This clonotype was counted at least ten times. The chain recombines TRBV7-9 with TRBJ2-7; D may be TRBD1 (6 bases). Germline lookup yields CDR1 SEHNR and CDR2 FQNEAQ (reference sequence). V lost 5 bases and J 1 base, leaving 15 bases between the germline ends. The CDR3 runs 15 residues. The CDR3 loop is CASSPPGTPSYEQYF. DNA of the CDR3: TGTGCCAGCAGCCCTCCCGGGACACCTTCCTACGAGCAGTACTTC. The full variable domain, rest sourced from reference TRBV7-9 and TRBJ2-7, is DTGVSQNPRHKITKRGQNVTFRCDPISEHNRLYWYRQTLGQGPEFLTYFQNEAQLEKSRLLSDRFSAERPKGSFSTLEIQRTEQGDSAMYLCASSPPGTPSYEQYFGPGTRLTVT.

This clonotype was recorded many times. The CDR3 spells CSASIGAGRGEQYF. CDR3 sequence (DNA): TGCAGTGCTAGCATAGGGGCGGGGAGGGGCGAGCAGTACTTC. The chain couples TRBV20-1 to TRBJ2-7; 7 positions match TRBD2. Germline V gives CDR1 DFQATT, CDR2 SNEGSKA (reference sequence). This CDR3 is built from 14 residues. V lost 3 bases, J lost 6 bases, and 11 bases stayed unmatched.

Here the CDR3 reads CASSAEGRGTDTQYF. The CDR3, as DNA: TGTGCCAGCAGCGCGGAGGGCCGAGGCACAGATACGCAGTATTTT. V is TRBV9 and J is TRBJ2-3, with D perhaps TRBD2 (6 bases). V was clipped by 3 bases and J by 1 base, with 12 bases between them. The germline V gene encodes CDR1 SGDLS and CDR2 YYNGEE. This CDR3 region has 15 residues.

Notes on this clonotype: Just one base apart from a much larger clone, this may be a read error. The chain has TRBV21-1 and TRBJ1-5; the tabulated D call, TRBD1, remains unverified against the DNA. TRBV21-1 is classified as a pseudogene. The CDR3 has 18 residues. CDR3 in DNA: TGTGCCAGCAGCAAACATAACCGACAAACAGGAGGCAATCAGCCCCAGCATTTT. Translation: CASSKHNRQTGGNQPQHF.

This clonotype has more than one count but fewer than ten. The rearrangement uses TRBV7-6 and TRBJ2-2, with 12 bases lining up with TRBD2. V dropped 1 base and J dropped 0; count of bases not matched to a gene: 6. The CDR3 is made up of 19 amino acids. Germline V CDR1 and CDR2: SGHVS, FNYEAQ. The DNA of the CDR3 is TGTGCCAGCAGCTTAGGGCTACTAGCGGGGGGCCCGAACACCGGGGAGCTGTTTTTT. Translation: CASSLGLLAGGPNTGELFF.

This clonotype was observed at least ten times. This chain uses TRBV28 with TRBJ2-3; perhaps TRBD2 as D (7 bases). V was pared by 6 bases and J by 2 bases, with 18 bases between. Germline V gives CDR1 MDHEN, CDR2 SYDVKM. The CDR3 sequence is 16 residues long. CDR3 in amino acids: CASSPLAGAHTDTQYF. CDR3 in DNA: TGTGCCAGCAGCCCCCTGGCGGGGGCACACACAGATACGCAGTATTTT. The full variable domain, its missing parts supplied by reference TRBV28 and TRBJ2-3, is DVKVTQSSRYLVKRTGEKVFLECVQDMDHENMFWYRQDPGLGLRLIYFSYDVKMKEKGDIPEGYSVSREKKERFSLILESASTNQTSMYLCASSPLAGAHTDTQYFGPGTRLTVL.

Notes on this clonotype: It may be a read error: a sequence one base away is much more abundant. The chain employs TRBV20-1 and TRBJ1-4, with D tentatively TRBD1 (5 bases). Germline lookup yields CDR1 DFQATT and CDR2 SNEGSKA (reference sequence). The CDR3 spans 13 residues. In DNA form, the CDR3 reads TGCAGTGCTAGAAGAGGGGCTGATGAAAGACTGTTTTTT. Translating it yields CSARRGADERLFF.

The rearrangement uses TRBV24-1 and TRBJ2-1; weak D call: TRBD2 (5 bases). The CDR3 loop spans 18 amino acids. Germline V lookup: CDR1 KGHDR, CDR2 SFDVKD. Trimming removed 3 bases at V and 0 bases at J, with 17 bases between. CDR3 nucleotide sequence: TGTGCCACCAGTGATATATCAGTGACTAAGAGCTCCTACAATGAGCAGTTCTTC. Its translation: CATSDISVTKSSYNEQFF.

Notes on this clonotype: One end of the junction varies from germline; a read error may be responsible. The rearrangement uses TRBV30 and TRBJ1-6, with TRBD1 matching 9 bases. This CDR3 has 14 amino acids. CDR1 and CDR2 from the germline V gene are GTSNPN and SVGIG (reference sequence). CDR3 residues: CAWRLTGGASPLRF. DNA for the CDR3: TGTGCCTGGAGACTTACAGGGGGCGCATCACCCCTCCGCTTT. The full variable domain, in which reference TRBV30 and TRBJ1-6 provide the parts outside the CDR3, is SQTIHQWPATLVQPVGSPLSLECTVEGTSNPNLYWYRQAAGRGLQLLFYSVGIGQISSEVPQNLSASRPQDRQFILSSKKLLLSDSGFYLCAWRLTGGASPLRFGNGTRLTVT.

The rearrangement joins TRBV7-9 to TRBJ1-6; 9 bases match TRBD1. Germline V gene data show CDR1 as SEHNR and CDR2 as FQNEAQ (reference sequence). V was clipped by 5 bases and J by 10 bases; unmatched bases: 12. This CDR3 spans 16 amino acids. The CDR3, as DNA: TGTGCCAGCAGCCTCCCCGACAGGGGGGGGATCTCACCCCTCCACTTT. Amino acid sequence: CASSLPDRGGISPLHF.

Worth noting for this clonotype: The CDR3 ends on some other residue instead of the conserved phenylalanine or tryptophan, so this is likely a read error. The chain recombines TRBV7-9 with TRBJ2-5; TRBD1 might be the D (6 bases). This CDR3 has 14 residues. Germline CDR1 reads SEHNR; CDR2 reads FQNEAQ (reference sequence). V lost 5 bases, J lost 7 bases, and 17 bases lay in between. CDR3 in DNA: TGTGCCAGCAGCCGGCCGGGACAAAAAGGGACCCAGTACTCC. It is translated as CASSRPGQKGTQYS.

V and J are TRBV12-3 or TRBV12-4 and TRBJ2-2; TRBD1 is a possible D gene (6 bases). The length of the CDR3 is 12 residues. Trimming left V 5 bases short and J 13 bases short, with 14 bases between. The CDR3 DNA is TGTGCCAGCAGTGTCGACAGCAGGGGGCTGTTTTTT. Protein: CASSVDSRGLFF.

This clonotype was found many times. This sequence joins TRBV28 and TRBJ2-1; D gene uncertain. This CDR3 spans 18 amino acids. The ends were cut back, 2 bases at V and 2 bases at J, with 19 bases in the middle. Germline values: CDR1 MDHEN, CDR2 SYDVKM. CDR3 loop: CASSLPTLAPTAYNEQFF. Here the CDR3 DNA reads TGTGCCAGCAGTTTACCAACCCTGGCCCCTACAGCCTACAATGAGCAGTTCTTC.

Only a few counts were recorded for this clonotype. The chain carries TRBV6-5 and TRBJ2-7; D is possibly TRBD1 (5 bases). The CDR3 length is 13 residues. Germline V gene data show CDR1 as MNHEY and CDR2 as SVGAGI. The V and J ends lost 0 bases and 5 bases respectively, with 8 bases between them. CDR3 bases: TGTGCCAGCAGTTACTCGCAGGGTAACGAGCAGTACTTC. This codes for CASSYSQGNEQYF.

This clonotype was found many times. The junction and the germline gene differ at one end; a read error may be behind it. V and J are TRBV4-1 and TRBJ2-1; 9 positions match TRBD1. Per germline, CDR1 MGHRA and CDR2 YSYEKL. This CDR3 comprises 14 residues. CDR3 loop: CATSGGTGSNEQFF. In DNA, the CDR3 is TGCGCCACCAGCGGAGGGACAGGGTCTAATGAGCAGTTCTTC.

Ten or more counts support this clonotype. The J gene is TRBJ2-3, the V gene TRBV12-3 or TRBV12-4; 7 nucleotides align to TRBD1. The CDR3 is 15 residues long. After removal of 4 bases from V and 5 bases from J, the junction contained 9 bases not matched to a gene. The CDR3 DNA is TGTGCCAGCAGTTCTCCCCGGGACAGTAAAGATACGCAGTATTTT. Its translation is CASSSPRDSKDTQYF.

This clonotype appeared a few times. This chain connects TRBV4-1 to TRBJ2-1; D is undetermined. V lost 1 base and J 8 bases, leaving 9 bases between the germline ends. The CDR3 has 13 residues. Germline loops: CDR1 MGHRA, CDR2 YSYEKL. The CDR3 DNA reads TGCGCCAGCAGCCAAGTATCCAGCGATGAGCAGTTCTTC. Amino acid sequence: CASSQVSSDEQFF.

Remarks on this clonotype: A much larger clone differs from this one at a single base, so this may be a read error. CDR3 region: CAWSVGLAGAYNEQFF. CDR3 sequence (DNA): TGTGCCTGGAGTGTTGGACTAGCGGGAGCATACAATGAGCAGTTCTTC. J is TRBJ2-1 and V is TRBV30; 13 bases are shared with TRBD2. V shed 0 bases, J shed 4 bases, and the junction held 3 bases outside the gene matches. The CDR3 consists of 16 residues. Per germline, CDR1 GTSNPN and CDR2 SVGIG (reference sequence).

The table lists this clonotype with a few counts. The chain carries TRBV12-5 and TRBJ2-7; D perhaps matches TRBD1 (5 bases). Germline CDR1 and CDR2: LGHNT and FRNRAP. V lost 6 bases and J lost 2, with 17 bases in between. The CDR3 has 15 residues. The CDR3 protein is CASGLGDLAAYEQYF. DNA for the CDR3: TGTGCTAGTGGCTTAGGGGATCTGGCCGCCTACGAGCAGTACTTC.

This clonotype was picked up many times. V and J are TRBV20-1 and TRBJ1-1; no clear D gene. Germline V CDR1 and CDR2: DFQATT, SNEGSKA (reference sequence). Between the trimmed V and J ends, which lost 0 bases and 8 bases, there was a span of 7 bases. The CDR3 runs to 11 residues. This CDR3 reads CSARDVTEAFF. The CDR3, as DNA: TGCAGTGCTAGAGATGTGACAGAAGCTTTCTTT.

This clonotype came up many times. J is TRBJ2-5 and V is TRBV11-2; no definite D call. The CDR3 has 16 residues. Per the germline V gene, CDR1 is SGHAT and CDR2 is FQNNGV. The germline V and J ends were trimmed by 0 bases and 3 bases, with 14 bases remaining between them. The CDR3 DNA reads as TGTGCCAGCAGCTTAGATAGCTTTCGGGTCGAAGAGACCCAGTACTTC. This codes for CASSLDSFRVEETQYF.

This clonotype appeared many times. J is TRBJ2-7 and V is TRBV4-3; D ambiguous. V was cut by 0 bases and J by 5 bases, with 8 bases left in between. The CDR3 runs to 13 residues. The germline V gene encodes CDR1 LGHNA and CDR2 YSLEER. DNA of the CDR3: TGCGCCAGCAGCCAAGAGGAAGGGAACGAGCAGTACTTC. This codes for CASSQEEGNEQYF.